Following are 20 T cell receptor beta chains from one sample sequenced in a study of CD8 T cells in Susac syndrome. The RNA, roughly 0.45 to 1 ug, was put through reverse transcription using random hexamers. TCRdb fed the immunoSEQ multiplex PCR reads into MiXCR, producing one record per CDR3 protein. The sample has 95,000 to 150,000 distinct CDR3 sequences; about 94% are singletons. The source material was CD8+ T cells from PBMCs. These receptors originate from a human donor with Susac syndrome.

This chain connects TRBV29-1 to TRBJ2-7; no reliable D call. The germline V and J ends were trimmed by 7 bases and 5 bases, with 15 bases remaining between them. From germline, CDR1 is SQVTM and CDR2 ANQGSEA. This CDR3 has 12 amino acids. The CDR3 sequence: CSARPSIDEQYF. The CDR3 coding sequence is TGCAGCGCTAGACCTTCGATCGACGAGCAGTACTTC.

V and J are TRBV4-1 and TRBJ2-7; TRBD2 might be the D (6 bases). Trimming shortened V by 4 bases and J by 2 bases, and 15 bases separated the two germline ends. The CDR3 loop spans 15 amino acids. From germline, CDR1 is MGHRA and CDR2 YSYEKL. In DNA form, the CDR3 reads TGCGCCAGCAGCCCGGGACTTAGCAACCCCTACGAGCAGTACTTC. This encodes CASSPGLSNPYEQYF.

DNA of the CDR3: TGCGCCAGCAGTGTGGGGGGGCGCACCTACGAGCAGTACTTC. The encoded protein is CASSVGGRTYEQYF. V gene TRBV10-2 combines with J gene TRBJ2-7; the D gene is possibly TRBD2 (7 bases). The length of the CDR3 is 14 residues. Per the germline V gene, CDR1 is WSHSY and CDR2 is SAAADI. Trimming stripped 4 bases from V and 2 bases from J, with 12 bases between.

V and J are TRBV7-9 and TRBJ1-4, with TRBD1 matching over 7 bases. The CDR3 runs 16 residues. Germline values: CDR1 SEHNR, CDR2 FQNEAQ (reference sequence). The J segment lost 5 bases and the V segment lost 5 bases, leaving 11 bases of the junction unmatched. The CDR3 DNA is TGTGCCAGCAGCACCGACAGGGATGCAGTAAATGAAAAACTGTTTTTT. This encodes CASSTDRDAVNEKLFF.

The chain is built from TRBV2 and TRBJ2-4; TRBD2 agrees at 7 bases. Trimming took 6 bases from V and 6 from J; bases not matched to a gene: 8. Germline V gene lookup returns CDR1 SNHLY and CDR2 FYNNEI. This CDR3 spans 14 amino acids. Here the CDR3 reads CASRTSGEANIQYF. CDR3 bases: TGTGCCAGCAGGACGAGCGGGGAGGCAAACATTCAGTACTTC.

The rearrangement joins TRBV20-1 to TRBJ2-7; a possible D gene is TRBD1 (6 bases). Germline assignment: CDR1 DFQATT and CDR2 SNEGSKA (reference sequence). The CDR3 is 15 residues long. V lost 0 bases and J 7 bases, leaving 19 bases between the germline ends. CDR3 coding DNA: TGCAGTGCTAGAGAGGGGACGGACAGCGATGGGGAGCAGTACTTC. Protein product: CSAREGTDSDGEQYF.

The chain recombines TRBV29-1 with TRBJ2-1, with 10 bases identical to TRBD1. Trimming cost V 0 bases and J 3 bases; bases outside gene matches: 8. This CDR3 comprises 17 residues. Germline-derived CDR1 and CDR2 are SQVTM and ANQGSEA. The CDR3 spells CSVEDWGGDRGYNEQFF. CDR3 sequence (DNA): TGCAGCGTTGAAGATTGGGGAGGGGACAGGGGCTACAATGAGCAGTTCTTC.

The V call is TRBV3-1, the J call TRBJ2-3; TRBD2 is a possible D gene (6 bases). Trimming removed 4 bases at V and 2 bases at J, with 13 bases between. The germline CDR1 and CDR2 sequences are LGHDT and YNNKEL (reference sequence). This CDR3 region has 15 residues. In nucleotides, the CDR3 is TGTGCCAGCAGCCGGGAGTGGGGGGTCACAGATACGCAGTATTTT. The encoded protein is CASSREWGVTDTQYF.

This clonotype was found once. The chain carries TRBV29-1 and TRBJ2-3, with TRBD1 matching over 8 bases. Germline V CDR1 and CDR2: SQVTM, ANQGSEA. This CDR3 has 15 residues. V gave up 3 bases and J gave up 1 base; unmatched junction bases: 6. This CDR3 reads CSVDGQGARTDTQYF. CDR3 coding DNA: TGCAGCGTTGACGGTCAGGGGGCGCGCACAGATACGCAGTATTTT.

The chain couples TRBV4-3 to TRBJ1-2, with 10 bases identical to TRBD1. Losses at the gene ends were 0 bases for V and 4 bases for J; bases not matched to a gene: 5. The germline V gene encodes CDR1 LGHNA and CDR2 YSLEER. This CDR3 has 16 amino acids. DNA for the CDR3: TGCGCCAGCAGCCAAGATATAGGACAGGGGGTCTATGGCTACACCTTC. Amino acids: CASSQDIGQGVYGYTF.

The chain combines TRBV7-9 with TRBJ1-5, with D uncertain. Deletions cut 5 bases from V and 4 bases from J, with 18 bases between. This CDR3 contains 16 residues. Germline CDR1 is SEHNR and CDR2 is FQNEAQ (reference sequence). Here the CDR3 reads CASSPGVWDINQPQHF. The DNA for the CDR3 is TGTGCCAGCAGCCCCGGAGTATGGGATATTAATCAGCCCCAGCATTTT.

This chain links TRBV7-2 with TRBJ2-2, with D unresolved. V lost 2 bases, J lost 4 bases, and 11 bases lay in between. The CDR3 runs to 15 residues. Germline assignment: CDR1 SGHTA and CDR2 FQGNSA. The CDR3 bases are TGTGCCAGCAGCTTAAGTCCATCGTTCACCGGGGAGCTGTTTTTT. Its translation is CASSLSPSFTGELFF. Full variable domain (missing parts from reference TRBV7-2 and TRBJ2-2): GAGVSQSPSNKVTEKGKDVELRCDPISGHTALYWYRQSLGQGLEFLIYFQGNSAPDKSGLPSDRFSAERTGGSVSTLTIQRTQQEDSAVYLCASSLSPSFTGELFFGEGSRLTVL.

The chain recombines TRBV7-9 with TRBJ2-7; 12 bases agree with TRBD1. The junction had 5 bases not matched to a gene; V was cut back by 5 bases and J by 0 bases. Germline CDR1 reads SEHNR; CDR2 reads FQNEAQ (reference sequence). The CDR3 is made up of 16 amino acids. The CDR3 coding sequence is TGTGCCAGCAGCCCCGGGACAGGGGGCAGCTCCTACGAGCAGTACTTC. It translates to CASSPGTGGSSYEQYF.

CDR3 in amino acids: CSVGGTVSTLYNEQFF. CDR3 DNA sequence: TGCAGCGTTGGGGGGACAGTCAGTACCCTTTACAATGAGCAGTTCTTC. The chain recombines TRBV29-1 with TRBJ2-1; 7 positions agree with TRBD1. CDR1 is SQVTM and CDR2 is ANQGSEA in the germline V gene. The CDR3 consists of 16 residues. V gave up 4 bases and J gave up 4 bases; unmatched junction bases: 13.

For the CDR3, the DNA is TGCAGCGTTGAAGGGGGGCTCAGCACAGATACGCAGTATTTT. Translation: CSVEGGLSTDTQYF. V and J are TRBV29-1 and TRBJ2-3, with TRBD1 as a possible D gene (6 bases). This CDR3 has 14 amino acids. V shed 1 base and J shed 0 bases, with 8 bases lying between them. Germline CDR1 and CDR2: SQVTM and ANQGSEA.

The V call is TRBV20-1, the J call TRBJ1-5, with TRBD1 identical over 7 bases. Looked up from germline, CDR1 is DFQATT and CDR2 is SNEGSKA (reference sequence). V trimming: 6 bases; J trimming: 5 bases; junction bases outside the gene matches: 7. The CDR3 extends over 13 amino acids. The CDR3, as DNA: TGCAGTGCCCCCAGGGGGTCCCATCAGCCCCAGCATTTT. Its translation: CSAPRGSHQPQHF.

The chain couples TRBV4-2 to TRBJ2-5; D could derive from TRBD1 or TRBD2 (5 bases each). V was clipped by 0 bases and J by 1 base, with 12 bases between them. Germline V gives CDR1 LGHNA, CDR2 YNFKEQ. The CDR3 runs 16 residues. The CDR3: CASSQELGELQETQYF. DNA of the CDR3: TGTGCCAGCAGCCAAGAATTGGGGGAACTCCAAGAGACCCAGTACTTC.

The gene calls are TRBV5-4 and TRBJ2-7; the match to TRBD1 covers 7 bases. The CDR3 runs to 13 residues. The germline CDR1 and CDR2 sequences are SGHNT and YYREEE (reference sequence). Germline trimming cut 4 bases from V and 6 bases from J; bases unmatched to any gene: 7. The CDR3 region has the DNA TGTGCCAGCAGCAAAGAACAGGGGACCGAGCAGTACTTC. It specifies CASSKEQGTEQYF.

V is TRBV6-2 or TRBV6-3 and J is TRBJ1-1, with D maybe TRBD1 (6 bases). The CDR3 sequence is 13 residues long. Germline-derived CDR1 and CDR2 are MNHEY and SVGEGT. The germline V and J ends were trimmed by 5 bases and 1 base, with 8 bases remaining between them. CDR3 nucleotides: TGTGCCAGCAGTAGACAGGAGAACACTGAAGCTTTCTTT. Translating it yields CASSRQENTEAFF.

This rearrangement joins TRBV9 to TRBJ1-3; no reliable D call. There are 17 residues in the CDR3. Germline V CDR1 and CDR2: SGDLS, YYNGEE. V lost 5 bases to trimming and J lost 2 bases, with 20 bases between them. The CDR3 sequence: CASSEDHGAAAGNTIYF. In nucleotides, the CDR3 is TGTGCCAGCAGTGAGGATCATGGCGCAGCAGCTGGAAACACCATATATTTT.